A single TCR beta chain is shown here with its context. The sample is drawn from a study of blood T cell repertoires in COVID-19. Study context: COVID-19 samples collected from the United States, Italy and Spain covered acute and convalescent phases. Sample material is recorded as cDNA or gDNA derived from T cells, B-cell-depleted T cells, or PBMCs.

Study members were between about 18 and 100 years old and lived in some 26 US regions. Researchers sorted participants into cohorts using their self-reported clinical history. Method: immunoSEQ multiplex PCR; TCRdb's copy keeps in-frame clones and lacks some. The sample has roughly 250,000 clones, around 90% seen once; the top ten hold 2% to 3%. This CDR3 spans 16 amino acids. The germline gives CDR1 KGHSH, CDR2 LQKENI. V lost 3 bases and J lost 5, with 16 bases in between. Sequenced: PBMCs or T cells enriched from blood (not recorded which). V usage is TRBV18 and J usage is TRBJ2-2, with D possibly TRBD1 on 7 matching bases. The origin of this receptor is a woman aged 25 to 39 with acute COVID-19. The CDR3 DNA reads TGTGCCAGCTCACCCATCGGACAGGCGGGGACCGGGGAGCTGTTTTTT. As protein: CASSPIGQAGTGELFF. Filled out from reference TRBV18 and TRBJ2-2, the complete variable domain reads NAGVMQNPRHLVRRRGQEARLRCSPMKGHSHVYWYRQLPEEGLKFMVYLQKENIIDESGMPKERFSAEFPKEGPSILRIQQVVRGDSAAYFCASSPIGQAGTGELFFGEGSRLTVL.